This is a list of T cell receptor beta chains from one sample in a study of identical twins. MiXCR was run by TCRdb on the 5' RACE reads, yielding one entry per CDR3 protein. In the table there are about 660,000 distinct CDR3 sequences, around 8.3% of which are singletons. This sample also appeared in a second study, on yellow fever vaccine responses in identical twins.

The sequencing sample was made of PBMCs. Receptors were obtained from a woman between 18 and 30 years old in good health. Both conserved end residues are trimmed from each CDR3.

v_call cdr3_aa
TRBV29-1 SVAPEPYEQY
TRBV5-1 ASSLVVTGNQPQH
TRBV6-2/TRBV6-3 ASLNRNSNQPQH
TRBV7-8 ASIQPDGNTGELF
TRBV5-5 ASPGGDDQETQY
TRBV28 ASSRTRGSYEQY
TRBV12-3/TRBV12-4 ASSLHGTEQETQY
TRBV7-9 ASRGGGTEQY
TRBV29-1 SVVGGQENTGELF
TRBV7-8 ASSLKSGPPNTEAF
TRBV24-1 ATSDSGVGETQY
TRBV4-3 ASSQDGLSGANVLT
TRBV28 ASSLLWGDNQPQH
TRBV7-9 ASSFENTGELF
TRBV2 ASVTDSTDTQY
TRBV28 ASSFEREGKLPDTGELF
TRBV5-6 ASSLRVFGGETQY
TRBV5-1 ASSLEGPGGNEQF
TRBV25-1 ASSDESAYNEQF
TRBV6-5 ASSYSGTGFADTQY
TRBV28 VSSPFIRGLVETQY
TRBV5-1 ASSSRTDYNSPLH
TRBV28 ASSLTGMGQPQH
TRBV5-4 ASSFRGGATDTQY
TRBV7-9 ASSPSGANTGELF
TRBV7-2 ASSLVPRLNTEAF
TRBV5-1 ASSSRQGSETQY
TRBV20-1 SADLAGFLF
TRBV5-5 ASRGDSTNYGYT
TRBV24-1 ATSGGNAYGYT
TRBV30 AWGFGDGEGYNEQF
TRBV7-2 ASSFWAGSGNEQF
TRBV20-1 SARDLGSGWELF
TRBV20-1 SAREPGQGDTGELF
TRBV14 ASSRDWSSYEQY
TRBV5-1 ASCPDGYTGELF
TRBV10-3 AISLAGLSYNEQF
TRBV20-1 SARDSGQGANGYT
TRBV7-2 ARRWDRGNYEQY
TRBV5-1 ASSLPAPDTYEQY
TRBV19 ASSLRVRDEQY
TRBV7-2 ASSLGNAYEQY
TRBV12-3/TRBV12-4 ASSHRLADFYEQY
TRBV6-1 ASSDSGRKDTQY
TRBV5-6 ASSFGQNNSPLH
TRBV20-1 SARDPRTSGGAGHEQF
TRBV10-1 ASSGGANLYEQY
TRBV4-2 ASSQDLAGQRTSYEQY
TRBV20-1 SAREALRGLGPLQETQY
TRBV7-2 ASPGDSANTGELF